The 10 T cell receptor beta chains below come from one sample, sequenced in a study of CD8+CD57+ T cells in acquired aplastic anemia. Both TCR beta VDJ combination and CDR3 sequence profiling were carried out. Genomic DNA was the template for this profiling. MiXCR, run by TCRdb on the reads, gives a single entry per CDR3 protein. The sample yields more than 95,000 distinct CDR3 sequences, almost 40% seen once. CD8+CD57+ cell expansion had been shown by flow cytometry in patients chosen for sequencing. Sequencing input: sorted CD4+, CD8+, or CD8+CD57+ T cells (not recorded which) from PBMCs. The receptors stem from a human donor with aplastic anemia.

At least ten counts were recorded for this clonotype. V and J are TRBV7-9 and TRBJ1-4; TRBD1 is a possible D gene (5 bases). Trimming left V 6 bases short and J 8 bases short, with 16 bases between. The CDR3 consists of 14 residues. CDR1 and CDR2 (germline): SEHNR, FQNEAQ (reference sequence). The CDR3 loop is CASRSTGDIEKLFF. CDR3 nucleotide sequence: TGTGCCAGCAGGTCAACGGGGGATATCGAAAAACTGTTTTTT. The full variable domain, in which reference TRBV7-9 and TRBJ1-4 provide the parts outside the CDR3, is DTGVSQNPRHKITKRGQNVTFRCDPISEHNRLYWYRQTLGQGPEFLTYFQNEAQLEKSRLLSDRFSAERPKGSFSTLEIQRTEQGDSAMYLCASRSTGDIEKLFFGSGTQLSVL.

The sample holds many counts of this clonotype. J is TRBJ1-5 and V is TRBV19; TRBD1 matches at 9 bases. V was clipped by 10 bases and J by 4 bases; unmatched bases: 5. Germline loops: CDR1 LNHDA, CDR2 SQIVND (reference sequence). The CDR3 has 13 amino acids. The CDR3 DNA sequence: TGTGCCACCCGGGACAGGGTTAATCAGCCCCAGCATTTT. Protein sequence: CATRDRVNQPQHF.

This clonotype has at least ten counts. The chain recombines TRBV6-2 or TRBV6-3 with TRBJ2-7, with 9 bases lining up with TRBD2. With V trimmed by 7 bases and J by 3 bases, 10 bases remained unmatched. Germline lookup yields CDR1 MNHEY and CDR2 SVGEGT. The CDR3 extends over 15 amino acids. CDR3 coding DNA: TGTGCCAGCAACGACGGTGCGGGGGGGCACTACGAGCAGTACTTC. It codes for CASNDGAGGHYEQYF.

This chain joins TRBV25-1 and TRBJ2-7, with TRBD1 matching 11 bases. V shed 6 bases, J shed 4 bases, and the junction held 8 bases outside the gene matches. This CDR3 contains 15 residues. The V gene's germline CDR1 is MGHDK and CDR2 SYGVNS. CDR3 loop: CASSVGGQGAYEQYF. CDR3 DNA: TGTGCCAGCAGCGTGGGAGGACAGGGGGCGTACGAGCAGTACTTC.

Turning to this clonotype: Germline and junction disagree at one end, which may indicate a read error. The chain combines TRBV10-2 with TRBJ2-2; D is possibly TRBD1 (8 bases). Germline V gives CDR1 WSHSY, CDR2 SAAADI. The CDR3 is 16 residues long. CDR3 sequence reads: CASSKTGGAGTGKLFF. The CDR3 DNA sequence: TGCGCCAGCAGTAAAACAGGGGGGGCGGGCACCGGGAAGCTGTTTTTT.

This clonotype was seen just once. The chain recombines TRBV7-2 with TRBJ2-7; TRBD1 matches at 7 bases. The V gene end was trimmed by 2 bases and the J gene end by 3 bases; junction bases not matched to a gene: 7. Germline assignment: CDR1 SGHTA and CDR2 FQGNSA. The CDR3 consists of 15 residues. Here the CDR3 reads CASSLLWDRNYEQYF. DNA for the CDR3: TGTGCCAGCAGCTTATTGTGGGACAGAAACTACGAGCAGTACTTC. Full variable domain (rest looked up from reference TRBV7-2 and TRBJ2-7): GAGVSQSPSNKVTEKGKDVELRCDPISGHTALYWYRQSLGQGLEFLIYFQGNSAPDKSGLPSDRFSAERTGGSVSTLTIQRTQQEDSAVYLCASSLLWDRNYEQYFGPGTRLTVT.

Details on this clonotype: The conserved closing phenylalanine or tryptophan is absent in this CDR3, likely reflecting a read error. The DNA is left out, because the CDR3 cannot be placed on it with certainty; the CDR3 is given as TCRdb lists it. The chain recombines TRBV29-1 with TRBJ1-4; the table's TRBD1 call for D was not verified on the DNA. Counting both end residues, the CDR3 totals 8 amino acids. Germline V gene sequence: CDR1 SQVTM, CDR2 ANQGSEA. CDR3 residues: CSVDGWGE.

A word on this clonotype: This could be a read error, since a much larger clone is one nucleotide away. The chain joins TRBV3-1 to TRBJ2-3, with TRBD2 identical over 8 bases. The CDR3 is 15 residues long. CDR1 and CDR2 (germline): LGHDT, YNNKEL (reference sequence). J gave up 10 bases and V 1 base, and 10 bases lay outside the gene matches. CDR3 bases: TGTGCCAGCAGCCAAGCAGCGGGGGCCGGGGATGCGCAGTATTTT. This translates into CASSQAAGAGDAQYF.

This clonotype was picked up a small number of times. The rearrangement uses TRBV6-2 or TRBV6-3 and TRBJ2-1; a possible D gene is TRBD2 (7 bases). Germline CDR1 reads MNHEY; CDR2 reads SVGEGT. This CDR3 is 16 amino acids long. Trimming took off 2 bases at V and 4 bases at J, with 15 bases between the two ends. CDR3 sequence: CASSYPKGGVYNEQFF. The DNA of the CDR3 is TGTGCCAGCAGTTACCCGAAGGGGGGGGTTTACAATGAGCAGTTCTTC.

There are many counts of this clonotype. The J gene is TRBJ1-1, the V gene TRBV6-1; TRBD1 is a possible D gene (5 bases). The V end was cut by 3 bases, the J end by 0 bases, with 14 bases between. CDR3 length equals 16 residues. Germline CDR1 reads MNHNS; CDR2 reads SASEGT. CDR3 in amino acids: CASSDGSRGLNTEAFF. CDR3 bases: TGTGCCAGCAGTGATGGATCGCGGGGACTGAACACTGAAGCTTTCTTT.